The 11 T cell receptor beta chains below all came from one sample that was sequenced in a study of blood T cell repertoires in COVID-19. Here immunoSEQ multiplex PCR was the method, and the copy in TCRdb shows in-frame clones only, minus some. Among under 250,000 clones listed, approximately 91% were seen once. The source material was peripheral blood. The receptors were sampled from a man aged 60-69 years who had recovered from COVID-19.

V is TRBV7-2 and J is TRBJ2-3; 11 bases line up with TRBD2. V dropped 5 bases and J dropped 3; count of bases not matched to a gene: 7. The length of the CDR3 is 16 residues. Germline loops: CDR1 SGHTA, CDR2 FQGNSA. The CDR3 loop is CASSTGTSGETDTQYF. In DNA, the CDR3 is TGTGCCAGCAGCACTGGGACTAGCGGAGAAACAGATACGCAGTATTTT.

This CDR3 reads CASSRGKGYGYTF. CDR3 DNA: TGCGCCAGCAGCCGCGGGAAGGGATACGGCTACACCTTC. The chain uses TRBV4-3 and TRBJ1-2; no clear D. The CDR3 loop spans 13 amino acids. The V gene's germline CDR1 is LGHNA and CDR2 YSLEER. V was clipped by 4 bases and J by 8 bases, with 14 bases between them.

The rearrangement uses TRBV25-1 and TRBJ2-7; tentatively, D is TRBD1 (5 bases). Germline CDR1 and CDR2: MGHDK and SYGVNS. V lost 10 bases, J lost 0 bases, and 13 bases lay in between. The length of the CDR3 is 13 residues. The CDR3 DNA sequence: TGTGCCACAAAGGGGTACTACTCCTACGAGCAGTACTTC. Amino acids: CATKGYYSYEQYF.

V usage is TRBV6-6 and J usage is TRBJ1-4, with D possibly TRBD1 on 6 matching bases. The CDR3 has 14 amino acids. Germline V lookup: CDR1 MNHNY, CDR2 SVGAGI (reference sequence). Trimming removed 6 bases at V and 3 bases at J, with 11 bases between. The CDR3 DNA reads as TGTGCCAGCAGATTGGGGGGGCCTAATGAAAAACTGTTTTTT. This translates into CASRLGGPNEKLFF.

This chain connects TRBV6-2 or TRBV6-3 to TRBJ2-1; D is perhaps TRBD2 (6 bases). Trimming left V 0 bases short and J 0 bases short, with 9 bases between. This CDR3 region has 16 residues. Germline V lookup: CDR1 MNHEY, CDR2 SVGEGT. The CDR3 DNA is TGTGCCAGCAGTTACTCGTGGCGGGGCTCCTACAATGAGCAGTTCTTC. It specifies CASSYSWRGSYNEQFF.

CDR3 bases: TGTGCCAGCAGCCGGACAGTTAATTCACCCCTCCACTTT. Amino acids: CASSRTVNSPLHF. The chain combines TRBV12-3 or TRBV12-4 with TRBJ1-6; D is perhaps TRBD1 (6 bases). CDR3 size: 13 residues. V lost 6 bases, J lost 6 bases, and 9 bases lay in between.

The chain recombines TRBV9 with TRBJ2-5; D is possibly TRBD1 (6 bases). The CDR3 sequence is 16 residues long. V was shortened by 2 bases and J by 1 base, with 15 bases between the two germline ends. The V gene's germline CDR1 is SGDLS and CDR2 YYNGEE. The CDR3 reads CASSVTAGALQETQYF. CDR3 nucleotides: TGTGCCAGCAGCGTGACTGCAGGGGCTCTCCAAGAGACCCAGTACTTC.

The genes are TRBV28 and TRBJ2-5, with D possibly TRBD2 on 6 matching bases. V dropped 9 bases and J dropped 7 bases, with 15 bases sitting between them. Germline values: CDR1 MDHEN, CDR2 SYDVKM. This CDR3 is built from 12 residues. The CDR3 DNA reads as TGTGCCAGTGACGGTCGGAGGGGGACCCAGTACTTC. Protein product: CASDGRRGTQYF. The full variable domain, its missing parts supplied by reference TRBV28 and TRBJ2-5, is DVKVTQSSRYLVKRTGEKVFLECVQDMDHENMFWYRQDPGLGLRLIYFSYDVKMKEKGDIPEGYSVSREKKERFSLILESASTNQTSMYLCASDGRRGTQYFGPGTRLLVL.

V gene TRBV19 combines with J gene TRBJ2-5, with 9 bases lining up with TRBD2. J gave up 1 base and V 2 bases, and 8 bases lay outside the gene matches. The CDR3 loop spans 17 amino acids. CDR1 is LNHDA, CDR2 SQIVND, per germline (reference sequence). The CDR3 bases are TGTGCCAGTAGTATAAGGTTGAGGCGGGAGGGCCAAGAGACCCAGTACTTC. Translation gives CASSIRLRREGQETQYF.

The chain combines TRBV11-3 with TRBJ2-2, with D maybe TRBD1 (7 bases). CDR3 length: 16 residues. The germline V and J ends were trimmed by 5 bases and 1 base, with 14 bases remaining between them. Germline V CDR1 and CDR2: SGHNT, YENEEA. As DNA, the CDR3 is TGTGCCAGCAGCCCTCAGGGGGGTAAGAACACCGGGGAGCTGTTTTTT. Its protein is CASSPQGGKNTGELFF.

Note on this clone: A much larger clone differs by one base, so this may be a read error. The same CDR3 also results from other DNA sequences found in this sample. This chain links TRBV5-1 with TRBJ1-6; D is unclear. Germline CDR1 and CDR2: SGHRS and YFSETQ. The CDR3 is made up of 13 amino acids. Trimming removed 6 bases from V and 6 bases from J, with 10 bases in between. The CDR3 sequence is CASNDGGNSPLHF. Here the CDR3 DNA reads TGCGCCAGCAACGACGGAGGTAATTCACCCCTCCACTTT.